This is a list of T cell receptor beta chains from one sample in a study of blood T cell repertoires in COVID-19. Assay: immunoSEQ multiplex PCR; the TCRdb copy retains only in-frame clones and omits some. The data contain about 330,000 clones, about 90% of them singletons. The specimen was PBMCs or T cells enriched from blood (not recorded which). These receptors were taken from a woman younger than 45 who had recovered from COVID-19. The CDR3 runs from the conserved cysteine through the conserved F or W. A D gene is named only where the DNA matches it firmly. A clone size is listed for some rows: how often the clone was seen (once, few, many), or a class if it is expanded.

>TRBJ2-5|TRBV20-1|.|.
TGCAGTGCTAGTTCTCTCTCGGGAGGGGGCGGGGAGACCCAGTACTTC
CSASSLSGGGGETQYF
>TRBJ2-5|TRBV12-3/TRBV12-4|TRBD1|.
TGTGCCAGCAGTTCGACAGGGGTGGAGACCCAGTACTTC
CASSSTGVETQYF
>TRBJ1-5|TRBV6-5|TRBD1|.
TGTGCCAGCAGTTATGGGACAGGGGGCAATCAGCCCCAGCATTTT
CASSYGTGGNQPQHF
>TRBJ2-7|TRBV19|.|.
TGTGCCAGTAGTATAGTTGACAGCTCCTACGAGCAGTACTTC
CASSIVDSSYEQYF
>TRBJ2-3|TRBV18|TRBD2|.
TGTGCCAGCTCACCACTTAGCGGGGGCCCCACAGATACGCAGTATTTT
CASSPLSGGPTDTQYF
>TRBJ2-7|TRBV28|.|.
TGTGCCAGCAGTTTGTCAGGGATTATCTACGAGCAGTACTTC
CASSLSGIIYEQYF
>TRBJ1-4|TRBV27|TRBD1|.
TGTGCCAGCAGTCCCGGGGACAGCGGTAATGAAAAACTGTTTTTT
CASSPGDSGNEKLFF
>TRBJ1-1|TRBV19|.|once
TGTGCCAGTAGTCACCTCGAAGGGGGGGGCACTGAAGCTTTCTTT
CASSHLEGGGTEAFF
>TRBJ1-1|TRBV7-9|TRBD1|.
TGTGCCAGCAGCGAGCCCGCCAACAGGGGGGGTTCGAACACTGAAGCTTTCTTT
CASSEPANRGGSNTEAFF
>TRBJ2-1|TRBV27|.|.
TGTGCCAGCAGTTTGGATGGGCCGAGCTCCTACAATGAGCAGTTCTTC
CASSLDGPSSYNEQFF
>TRBJ2-7|TRBV5-6|TRBD1|.
TGTGCCAGCAGCTTGGGGGACAGGGACGAGCAGTACTTC
CASSLGDRDEQYF
>TRBJ1-1|TRBV10-1|TRBD1|.
TGCGCCAGCAGGGAGACAGGGCAGGGGGCTTTCTTT
CASRETGQGAFF
>TRBJ2-7|TRBV5-5|TRBD2|.
TGTGCCAGCAGCCACGGGACTAGCGGATCCTACGAGCAGTACTTC
CASSHGTSGSYEQYF
>TRBJ2-7|TRBV20-1|TRBD2|.
TGCAGTGCTAGTAGCCTAGCGGGGGTGGTAAACGAGCAGTACTTC
CSASSLAGVVNEQYF
>TRBJ2-3|TRBV9|.|.
TGTGCCAGCAGCGTAAATAGCAGGGGCACAGATACGCAGTATTTT
CASSVNSRGTDTQYF
>TRBJ1-6|TRBV30|.|.
TGTGCCGGAGGGTATACCCGCTATAATTCACCCCTCCACTTT
CAGGYTRYNSPLHF
>TRBJ2-2|TRBV29-1|TRBD1|.
TGCAGCGTCGAGACAGGGGATCGTGGCACCGGGGAGCTGTTTTTT
CSVETGDRGTGELFF
>TRBJ1-4|TRBV28|.|.
TGTGCCAGCACCCCCCCGGGGGTCAGGGAAAAACTGTTTTTT
CASTPPGVREKLFF
>TRBJ1-1|TRBV5-6|TRBD1|.
TGTGCCAGCAGCTTGGCTGGGACAGGGGGCGACACTGAAGCTTTCTTT
CASSLAGTGGDTEAFF
>TRBJ2-5|TRBV28|TRBD2|.
TGTGCCAGCAGCCATACTAGCGGCCAAGAGACCCAGTACTTC
CASSHTSGQETQYF
>TRBJ1-6|TRBV5-1|TRBD1|.
TGCGCCAGCAGCTTAGGGACAGGGGGGAGTAATTCACCCCTCCACTTT
CASSLGTGGSNSPLHF
>TRBJ1-4|TRBV5-1|TRBD1|.
TGCGCCAGCAGCAAAGGACAGGGTCTGGGTGAAAAACTGTTTTTT
CASSKGQGLGEKLFF
>TRBJ1-6|TRBV14|.|few
TGTGCCAGCAGCCAAGAATTAGCGGTTAGGACTTTATTTGACCCCCTCCACTTT
CASSQELAVRTLFDPLHF
>TRBJ1-5|TRBV27|.|.
TGTGCCAGCAGTTTAGGGATTGCGGGAGCCCAGCATTTT
CASSLGIAGAQHF
>TRBJ1-6|TRBV19|.|few
TGTGCCAGTAGTACCAGCGGGGGCCATTCACCCCTCCACTTT
CASSTSGGHSPLHF
>TRBJ1-2|TRBV3-1/TRBV3-2|TRBD1|.
TGTGCCAGCAGCCAAGTTCCACAGGGGGCTGGTGGCTACACCTTC
CASSQVPQGAGGYTF
>TRBJ1-6|TRBV12-5|TRBD1|.
TGTGCTAGTGGTAAAACAGGGGGCCAGACGGGTTCACCCCTCCACTTT
CASGKTGGQTGSPLHF